The 24 T cell receptor beta chains below were found in one sample sequenced in a study of ipilimumab plus nivolumab after autologous stem cell transplantation. Some clones are missing from TCRdb's copy, which holds only in-frame ones; the method was immunoSEQ multiplex PCR. The profile shows approximately 12,000 clones, around 70% of them singletons. The sequenced sample was PBMCs, obtained in a trial of ipilimumab plus nivolumab as post-transplant consolidation. The receptors come from a male donor with diffuse large B-cell lymphoma.

V is TRBV10-3 and J is TRBJ1-1, with D perhaps matching TRBD1 (6 bases). Trimming took off 2 bases at V and 4 bases at J, with 23 bases between the two ends. Per germline, CDR1 ENHRY and CDR2 SYGVKD. The CDR3 length is 18 residues. The CDR3 DNA reads TGTGCCATCAGTGAGATGAAAGGGGGATCATCATTGGGCACTGAAGCTTTCTTT. As protein: CAISEMKGGSSLGTEAFF.

The rearrangement uses TRBV14 and TRBJ1-2; unclear D gene. V was pared by 0 bases and J by 0 bases, with 8 bases between. CDR3 length: 15 amino acids. Per the germline V gene, CDR1 is SGHDN and CDR2 is FVKESK. In DNA, the CDR3 is TGTGCCAGCAGCCAAGATGCCCTGACTAACTATGGCTACACCTTC. As protein: CASSQDALTNYGYTF.

The chain recombines TRBV7-6 with TRBJ2-2, with D unclear. V was shortened by 0 bases and J by 4 bases, with 9 bases between the two germline ends. CDR3 length: 15 amino acids. From germline, CDR1 is SGHVS and CDR2 FNYEAQ. The CDR3, as DNA: TGTGCCAGCAGCTTAGCTCCGGGTATCACCGGGGAGCTGTTTTTT. As protein: CASSLAPGITGELFF.

The V call is TRBV28, the J call TRBJ2-7; 8 bases line up with TRBD2. The V and J ends lost 3 bases and 2 bases, in that order; junction bases with no gene match: 3. The CDR3 spans 14 residues. Germline V lookup: CDR1 MDHEN, CDR2 SYDVKM. The CDR3 reads CASSFLAGTYEQYF. The CDR3 bases are TGTGCCAGCAGTTTCCTAGCGGGTACCTACGAGCAGTACTTC.

This clone was observed a handful of times. This chain joins TRBV7-5 and TRBJ2-3; TRBD2 was called by the table and not checked on the DNA. TRBV7-5 constitutes a pseudogene. This CDR3 has 15 amino acids. The CDR3 loop is CASSLELAGFDTQYF. The CDR3 coding sequence is TGTGCCAGCAGCTTAGAACTAGCGGGGTTTGATACGCAGTATTTT.

The chain couples TRBV7-6 to TRBJ2-3; no firm D call. The CDR3 totals 14 residues. V was shortened by 2 bases and J by 4 bases, with 10 bases between the two germline ends. The V gene's germline CDR1 is SGHVS and CDR2 FNYEAQ. The CDR3: CASSLTPPPDTQYF. CDR3 bases: TGTGCCAGCAGCTTAACTCCTCCCCCAGATACGCAGTATTTT.

A few counts support this clone. The gene calls are TRBV30 and TRBJ2-3, with 7 bases matching TRBD2. V dropped 2 bases and J dropped 5; count of bases not matched to a gene: 10. Germline V gene data show CDR1 as GTSNPN and CDR2 as SVGIG (reference sequence). The CDR3 loop spans 15 amino acids. In nucleotides, the CDR3 is TGTGCCTGGAGTCGAGGGAGGGCCTGGGGAGATACGCAGTATTTT. Translation: CAWSRGRAWGDTQYF.

This clone was seen only a few times. CDR3 region: CASSRRTGGRYNEQFF. CDR3 bases: TGTGCCAGCAGCCGAAGGACAGGGGGCCGTTACAATGAGCAGTTCTTC. V gene TRBV5-8 combines with J gene TRBJ2-1; TRBD1 agrees at 11 bases. The V segment lost 4 bases and the J segment 4 bases; nucleotides outside the gene matches: 7. Per germline, CDR1 SGHTS and CDR2 YDEGEE. The CDR3 spans 16 residues.

The chain is built from TRBV5-1 and TRBJ2-2; D is uncertain. V gave up 7 bases and J gave up 2 bases, with 9 bases separating them. The germline V gene has CDR1 SGHRS and CDR2 YFSETQ. The CDR3 sequence is 13 residues long. Written as DNA, the CDR3 is TGCGCCAGCGCGACTCTTAACACCGGGGAGCTGTTTTTT. This translates into CASATLNTGELFF.

This rearrangement joins TRBV15 to TRBJ1-1; D gene uncertain. Per the germline V gene, CDR1 is LNHNV and CDR2 is YYDKDF (reference sequence). This CDR3 comprises 15 residues. Trimming pared 3 bases from V and 5 bases from J, leaving 16 bases between. The CDR3 protein is CATSRERTLVTEAFF. Written as DNA, the CDR3 is TGTGCCACCAGCAGGGAAAGGACCCTCGTAACTGAAGCTTTCTTT. The variable domain in full, with the rest retrieved from reference TRBV15 and TRBJ1-1, is DAMVIQNPRYQVTQFGKPVTLSCSQTLNHNVMYWYQQKSSQAPKLLFHYYDKDFNNEADTPDNFQSRRPNTSFCFLDIRSPGLGDTAMYLCATSRERTLVTEAFFGQGTRLTVV.

The V gene is TRBV10-3, the J gene TRBJ2-7, with 10 bases that match TRBD2. The trim removed 0 bases at V and 4 bases at J, leaving 9 bases unmatched. Germline CDR1 and CDR2: ENHRY and SYGVKD. The CDR3 runs to 17 residues. In DNA form, the CDR3 reads TGTGCCATCAGTGAGTCAGACCCTAGCGGGAGAGGTTACGAGCAGTACTTC. Translation gives CAISESDPSGRGYEQYF.

The V call is TRBV7-2, the J call TRBJ1-2; 8 bases line up with TRBD1. V dropped 1 base and J dropped 7; count of bases not matched to a gene: 2. CDR1 and CDR2 from the germline V gene are SGHTA and FQGNSA. CDR3 length equals 13 residues. The CDR3 loop is CASSLGTGIGYTF. The DNA for the CDR3 is TGTGCCAGCAGCTTAGGGACAGGGATTGGCTACACCTTC.

Concerning this clone: Different DNA sequences within this sample yield the same CDR3. The V and J genes are TRBV7-2 and TRBJ1-1; the match to TRBD1 covers 8 bases. The CDR3 sequence is 14 residues long. Looked up from germline, CDR1 is SGHTA and CDR2 is FQGNSA. J lost 1 base, V lost 3 bases, and 1 base had no gene match. The CDR3 reads CASSFGTGNTEAFF. CDR3 nucleotide sequence: TGTGCCAGCAGCTTTGGGACAGGGAACACTGAAGCTTTCTTT.

The V gene is TRBV18, the J gene TRBJ2-5; tentative D call: TRBD2 (6 bases). CDR3 length: 17 residues. The ends were cut back, 6 bases at V and 1 base at J, with 21 bases in the middle. Looked up from germline, CDR1 is KGHSH and CDR2 is LQKENI. The CDR3: CASSPYPGLSVQETQYF. In DNA form, the CDR3 reads TGTGCCAGCTCGCCATATCCGGGACTCTCCGTCCAAGAGACCCAGTACTTC.

The V call is TRBV11-3, the J call TRBJ2-3, with no clear D. This CDR3 is 14 amino acids long. Germline V CDR1 and CDR2: SGHNT, YENEEA. V was clipped by 2 bases and J by 3 bases, with 9 bases between them. The CDR3 bases are TGTGCCAGCAGCTTAACCCTAGAGACAGATACGCAGTATTTT. Encoded protein: CASSLTLETDTQYF.

The chain links TRBV5-1 to TRBJ2-3, with a weak D call TRBD1 (5 bases). The CDR3 is 12 amino acids. Germline V gene lookup returns CDR1 SGHRS and CDR2 YFSETQ. V lost 7 bases and J lost 9, with 15 bases in between. The CDR3 loop is CASATDMSTQYF. CDR3 nucleotides: TGCGCCAGCGCCACGGACATGTCGACGCAGTATTTT. Supplemented by reference TRBV5-1 and TRBJ2-3, the full variable domain reads KAGVTQTPRYLIKTRGQQVTLSCSPISGHRSVSWYQQTPGQGLQFLFEYFSETQRNKGNFPGRFSGRQFSNSRSEMNVSTLELGDSALYLCASATDMSTQYFGPGTRLTVL.

The chain has TRBV5-1 and TRBJ1-1, with TRBD1 matching over 9 bases. This CDR3 region has 15 residues. J lost 5 bases, V lost 4 bases, and 9 bases had no gene match. CDR1 and CDR2 from the germline V gene are SGHRS and YFSETQ. CDR3 protein: CASSLIQGARTEAFF. DNA for the CDR3: TGCGCCAGCAGCCTGATACAGGGGGCAAGGACTGAAGCTTTCTTT.

The genes are TRBV15 and TRBJ2-3; tentative D call: TRBD2 (6 bases). Germline loops: CDR1 LNHNV, CDR2 YYDKDF (reference sequence). The V and J ends lost 5 bases and 2 bases respectively, with 17 bases between them. The CDR3 spans 16 residues. CDR3 in amino acids: CATSDSLGGPTDTQYF. Written as DNA, the CDR3 is TGTGCCACCAGCGATTCCTTGGGGGGACCCACAGATACGCAGTATTTT.

The chain uses TRBV5-5 and TRBJ2-2, with D uncertain. Trimming removed 0 bases at V and 0 bases at J, with 6 bases between. This CDR3 is 15 amino acids long. Germline loops: CDR1 SGHKS, CDR2 YYEKEE (reference sequence). The CDR3 protein is CASSLDGPNTGELFF. Written as DNA, the CDR3 is TGTGCCAGCAGCTTGGACGGTCCGAACACCGGGGAGCTGTTTTTT.

This sequence joins TRBV5-4 and TRBJ2-5, with TRBD2 as a possible D gene (6 bases). Germline CDR1 reads SGHNT; CDR2 reads YYREEE (reference sequence). This CDR3 is 13 amino acids long. Trimming shortened V by 0 bases and J by 3 bases, and 6 bases separated the two germline ends. CDR3 nucleotide sequence: TGTGCCAGCAGCTTGGGCGGGAAAGAGACCCAGTACTTC. It is translated as CASSLGGKETQYF. The full variable domain, with the rest looked up from reference TRBV5-4 and TRBJ2-5, is ETGVTQSPTHLIKTRGQQVTLRCSSQSGHNTVSWYQQALGQGPQFIFQYYREEENGRGNFPPRFSGLQFPNYSSELNVNALELDDSALYLCASSLGGKETQYFGPGTRLLVL.

The chain couples TRBV6-1 to TRBJ2-3, with 7 nucleotides matching TRBD2. The germline CDR1 and CDR2 sequences are MNHNS and SASEGT. V lost 4 bases, J lost 4 bases, and 8 bases stayed unmatched. This CDR3 spans 15 amino acids. The CDR3 DNA reads as TGTGCCAGCAGTGTAGACGGACTAGTGGCAGATACGCAGTATTTT. Translation gives CASSVDGLVADTQYF.

This chain uses TRBV5-1 with TRBJ2-7, with D perhaps given as TRBD1 or TRBD2 (6 bases each). V lost 3 bases to trimming and J lost 4 bases, with 20 bases between them. This CDR3 comprises 16 residues. Germline V lookup: CDR1 SGHRS, CDR2 YFSETQ. CDR3 sequence: CASSWGAVIGEYEQYF. In nucleotides, the CDR3 is TGCGCCAGCAGCTGGGGGGCAGTCATTGGAGAGTACGAGCAGTACTTC.

The chain couples TRBV6-1 to TRBJ2-1; a possible D gene is TRBD2 (5 bases). The CDR3 length is 16 residues. V lost 3 bases, J lost 5 bases, and 17 bases lay in between. Looked up from germline, CDR1 is MNHNS and CDR2 is SASEGT. The CDR3: CASSDRVGIFNNEQFF. The CDR3 DNA sequence: TGTGCCAGCAGTGACCGAGTCGGGATTTTTAACAATGAGCAGTTCTTC.

This rearrangement joins TRBV7-9 to TRBJ2-7; 8 positions match TRBD1. V lost 1 base, J lost 5 bases, and 4 bases stayed unmatched. Germline V gene data show CDR1 as SEHNR and CDR2 as FQNEAQ (reference sequence). The CDR3 spans 14 residues. CDR3 in amino acids: CASSLGQGTHEQYF. The CDR3 DNA reads as TGTGCCAGCAGCTTAGGACAGGGGACCCACGAGCAGTACTTC.